This TCR beta chain was found in a study of cytomegalovirus exposure and HLA in healthy donors. General study results and limits: The study put 160 or so TCR beta chains on its list as cytomegalovirus-associated. A later analysis reportedly found that, within productive TCRs, an Asian-associated ancestry cluster had fewer N-insertions than the mean observed across the roughly 700 donors.

Use of 60 Vbeta and 13 Jbeta primers characterized the PCR. Method: immunoSEQ multiplex PCR; TCRdb's copy keeps in-frame clones and lacks some. The sample consists of roughly 130,000 clones, 75% to 85% of them appearing once. CDR1 and CDR2 from the germline V gene are MNHNS and SASEGT. The V end was cut by 10 bases, the J end by 3 bases, with 22 bases between. The CDR3 runs to 15 residues. This clone was recorded a few times. Its antigen is currently unknown. This chain joins TRBV6-1 and TRBJ2-7, with D perhaps TRBD2 (5 bases). This sequence originates from a young man in good health and CMV-seronegative. Sequencing was performed on PBMCs. In DNA form, the CDR3 reads TGTGCCAACGGTGCGGGCAGTGTAGAGTTCTACGAGCAGTACTTC. This codes for CANGAGSVEFYEQYF.